The following is a T cell receptor beta chain sequence with its context. As yet, its antigen is unknown. CD45RO-negative cells were positively selected for CCR7, leaving out terminally differentiated effector memory CD45RA+ cells. Healthy adults negative for HIV, lacking recent acute infections or vaccinations, served as donors. The V end was cut by 6 bases, the J end by 1 base, with 25 bases between. This CDR3 has 18 amino acids. Germline CDR1 reads MNHEY; CDR2 reads SMNVEV (reference sequence). The source of the sample is a study of shared clonotypes between healthy human individuals. Study-wide background: The plates for each donor numbered three CD4 naive, three CD4 memory, two CD8 naive and one CD8 memory. Study conclusions and caveats: When naive CD4 clonotypes were compared across a handful of donors, 5% to 5.5% were shared.

Replicate PCRs from sorted subsets contained roughly 200 ng DNA, which is roughly 30,000 T cell genomes. Here immunoSEQ multiplex PCR was the method, and the copy in TCRdb shows in-frame clones only, minus some. The sample includes roughly 2.1 million clones, about 92% seen only once; the top ten take more than 1.5%. The specimen sequenced was naive CD8+ T cells from PBMCs. The chain has TRBV27 and TRBJ2-7, with D perhaps matching TRBD1 (5 bases). The TCR sequence derives from a man aged 18 to 30 in good health. Some clones in this sample may be carry-over from other donors' samples. The CDR3 spells CASSPVVQGPPISYEQYF. The CDR3 DNA sequence: TGTGCCAGCAGCCCCGTGGTTCAGGGTCCGCCGATTTCCTACGAGCAGTACTTC.